Each of the 9 T cell receptor beta chains below was sequenced from the same sample in a study of a mutant IDH1 vaccine in newly diagnosed glioma. These TCRs' antigens remain unknown. Time point given: week 47, end of study. In every dose of vaccine, 300 ug of mutant IDH1 20-mer peptide was given alongside topical imiquimod. Assay: immunoSEQ multiplex PCR; the TCRdb copy retains only in-frame clones and omits some. Altogether fewer than 60,000 clones are present, about two thirds being singletons, with the ten largest covering 4% to 5.5%. The source material was peripheral blood mononuclear cells (PBMCs), sampled from a glioma patient whose treatment included an IDH1 peptide vaccine. These receptors came from a man in his forties or fifties with glioma. Some clones in this sample may be carry-over from other donors' samples.

This clone appeared a few times. The chain is built from TRBV10-3 and TRBJ1-2, with TRBD1 matching over 8 bases. Germline V gives CDR1 ENHRY, CDR2 SYGVKD. The CDR3 contains 15 residues. The junction had 3 bases not matched to a gene; V was cut back by 0 bases and J by 3 bases. CDR3 in amino acids: CAISESQGADYGYTF. The CDR3 bases are TGTGCCATCAGTGAGTCGCAGGGGGCAGACTATGGCTACACCTTC.

The rearrangement links TRBV7-2 to TRBJ1-2; D call uncertain. The CDR3 contains 11 residues. Trimming took 4 bases from V and 4 from J, leaving 4 bases between them. The germline V gene has CDR1 SGHTA and CDR2 FQGNSA. CDR3 in amino acids: CASSYLYGYTF. In nucleotides, the CDR3 is TGTGCCAGCAGCTACCTCTATGGCTACACCTTC.

The rearrangement links TRBV6-1 to TRBJ2-1; D possibly corresponds to TRBD1 (7 bases). The CDR3 is made up of 14 amino acids. Looked up from germline, CDR1 is MNHNS and CDR2 is SASEGT. V was clipped by 6 bases and J by 8 bases, with 17 bases between them. The CDR3 here is CASRFGGRGDEQFF. In DNA form, the CDR3 reads TGTGCCAGCAGGTTCGGGGGCAGGGGGGATGAGCAGTTCTTC.

This clone was observed a single time. The V gene is TRBV6-5, the J gene TRBJ2-7; no reliable D call. V lost 8 bases and J lost 3, with 8 bases in between. CDR3 length equals 11 residues. CDR1 MNHEY and CDR2 SVGAGI come from the germline V gene. Here the CDR3 DNA reads TGTGCCAGCCGAAGCAGCTACGAGCAGTACTTC. This encodes CASRSSYEQYF.

The V call is TRBV10-2, the J call TRBJ1-5; 7 bases are shared with TRBD1. Germline CDR1 reads WSHSY; CDR2 reads SAAADI. The CDR3 runs 15 residues. After removal of 2 bases from V and 5 bases from J, the junction contained 6 bases not matched to a gene. CDR3 region: CASSEPGRGDQPQHF. The CDR3, as DNA: TGCGCCAGCAGTGAGCCCGGCAGGGGGGATCAGCCCCAGCATTTT.

This clone was detected only once. The chain links TRBV7-9 to TRBJ1-2; possibly TRBD1 for D (6 bases). The CDR3 consists of 13 residues. V dropped 8 bases and J dropped 2 bases, with 12 bases sitting between them. CDR1 SEHNR and CDR2 FQNEAQ come from the germline V gene (reference sequence). The CDR3 region is CASSYRENYGYTF. CDR3 DNA sequence: TGTGCCAGCTCCTACAGGGAAAACTATGGCTACACCTTC.

This chain links TRBV2 with TRBJ1-3; 8 nucleotides align to TRBD1. The V and J ends lost 8 bases and 2 bases, in that order; junction bases with no gene match: 5. The CDR3 has 14 amino acids. Germline V lookup: CDR1 SNHLY, CDR2 FYNNEI. CDR3 coding DNA: TGTGCCAGCCGGACAGGGTGGGCTGGAAACACCATATATTTT. Encoded protein: CASRTGWAGNTIYF.

The chain links TRBV18 to TRBJ1-5; TRBD1 matches 7 bases. The V and J ends lost 3 bases and 9 bases, in that order; junction bases with no gene match: 14. The CDR3 runs to 16 residues. Germline assignment: CDR1 KGHSH and CDR2 LQKENI. CDR3 protein: CASSPSTGALGLPQHF. The CDR3 region has the DNA TGTGCCAGCTCACCGTCCACAGGGGCCCTAGGCTTGCCCCAGCATTTT.

This CDR3 is CASSLTGYEQYF. In nucleotides, the CDR3 is TGTGCCAGCAGTTTGACAGGGTACGAGCAGTACTTC. The V gene is TRBV6-5, the J gene TRBJ2-7; 7 bases line up with TRBD1. The CDR3 extends over 12 amino acids. Trimming removed 4 bases from V and 4 bases from J; junction bases left unmatched: 1. Germline V gives CDR1 MNHEY, CDR2 SVGAGI.